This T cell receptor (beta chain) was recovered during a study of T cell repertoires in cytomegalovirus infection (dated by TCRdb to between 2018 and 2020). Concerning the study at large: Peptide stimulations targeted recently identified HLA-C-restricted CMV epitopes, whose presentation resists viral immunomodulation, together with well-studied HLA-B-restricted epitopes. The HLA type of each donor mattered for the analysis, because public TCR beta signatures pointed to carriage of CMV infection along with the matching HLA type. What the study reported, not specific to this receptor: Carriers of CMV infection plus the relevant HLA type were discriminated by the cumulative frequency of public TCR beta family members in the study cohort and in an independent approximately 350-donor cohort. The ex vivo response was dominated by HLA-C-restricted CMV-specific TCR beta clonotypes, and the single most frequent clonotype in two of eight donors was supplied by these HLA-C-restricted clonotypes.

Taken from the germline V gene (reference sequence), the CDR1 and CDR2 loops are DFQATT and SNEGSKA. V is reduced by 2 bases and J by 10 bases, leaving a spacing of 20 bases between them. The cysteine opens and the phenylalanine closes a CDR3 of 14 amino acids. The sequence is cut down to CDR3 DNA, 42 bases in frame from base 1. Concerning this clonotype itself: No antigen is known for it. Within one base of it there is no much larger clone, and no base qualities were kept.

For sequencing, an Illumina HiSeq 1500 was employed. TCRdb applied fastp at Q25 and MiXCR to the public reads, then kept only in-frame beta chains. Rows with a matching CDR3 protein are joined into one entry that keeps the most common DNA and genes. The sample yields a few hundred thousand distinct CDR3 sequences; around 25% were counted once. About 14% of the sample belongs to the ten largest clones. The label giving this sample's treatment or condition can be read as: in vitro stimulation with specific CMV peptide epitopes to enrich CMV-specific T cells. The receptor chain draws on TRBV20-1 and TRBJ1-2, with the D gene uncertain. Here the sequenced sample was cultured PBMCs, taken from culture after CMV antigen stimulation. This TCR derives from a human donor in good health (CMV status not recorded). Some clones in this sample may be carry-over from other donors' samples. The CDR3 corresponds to CSARPPTTQQAYTF. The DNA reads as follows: TGCAGTGCTAGACCCCCAACCACCCAACAAGCCTACACCTTC.